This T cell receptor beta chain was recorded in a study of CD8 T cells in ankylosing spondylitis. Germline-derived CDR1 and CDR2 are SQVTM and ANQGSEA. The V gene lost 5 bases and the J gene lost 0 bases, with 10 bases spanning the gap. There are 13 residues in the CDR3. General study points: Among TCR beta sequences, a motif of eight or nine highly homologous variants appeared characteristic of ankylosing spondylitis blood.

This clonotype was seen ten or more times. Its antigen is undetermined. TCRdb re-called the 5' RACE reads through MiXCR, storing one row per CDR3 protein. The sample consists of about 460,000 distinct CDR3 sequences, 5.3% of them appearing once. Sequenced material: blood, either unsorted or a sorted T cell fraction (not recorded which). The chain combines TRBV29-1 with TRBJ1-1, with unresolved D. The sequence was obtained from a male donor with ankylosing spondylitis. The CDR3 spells CSVLRPLNTEAFF. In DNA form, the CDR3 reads TGCAGCGTTCTCCGGCCCTTGAACACTGAAGCTTTCTTT. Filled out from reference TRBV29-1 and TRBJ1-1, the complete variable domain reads SAVISQKPSRDICQRGTSLTIQCQVDSQVTMMFWYRQQPGQSLTLIATANQGSEATYESGFVIDKFPISRPNLTFSTLTVSNMSPEDSSIYLCSVLRPLNTEAFFGQGTRLTVV.